This T cell receptor beta chain was recorded in a study of a mutant IDH1 vaccine in newly diagnosed glioma. Time point described: week 5, during vaccination. With topical imiquimod, each dose of the vaccine consisted of 300 ug of mutant IDH1 20-mer peptide. The method was immunoSEQ multiplex PCR; TCRdb's version includes in-frame clones alone and lacks a portion of them. The sample gives about 26,000 clones, approximately 80% of which show up once; roughly 6.6% is in the top ten. In the case of this clone: Its antigen is unidentified.

This CDR3 has 13 amino acids. V lost 2 bases and J 5 bases, leaving 12 bases between the germline ends. The germline CDR1 and CDR2 sequences are SQVTM and ANQGSEA. The chain has TRBV29-1 and TRBJ1-1; the D gene is possibly TRBD1 (6 bases). This TCR derives from a man aged 35 to 55 with glioma. Some clones in this sample may be carry-over from other donors' samples. Source: PBMCs, taken from a glioma patient whose treatment included an IDH1 peptide vaccine. This CDR3 is CSVEQGRGTEAFF. CDR3 sequence (DNA): TGCAGCGTTGAACAGGGGAGGGGGACTGAAGCTTTCTTT.